Included here is one T cell receptor (beta chain) sequence, with context. This receptor's antigen is unknown. Base qualities are missing; no much larger clone stands one base away. Donors were healthy HIV-negative adults with no recently reported acute infections or vaccinations. All donors were Caucasian adults living in Nashville, Tennessee, USA. Magnetic negative selection was used to enrich CD4+ T cells, after which naive cells were positively selected on CD45RA and the negative fraction became the memory subset. Blood was collected by leukapheresis, and PBMCs were isolated by Ficoll-Histopaque density gradient centrifugation and then cryopreserved in liquid nitrogen vapor phase. Analytical flow cytometry was used to check the purity and quantity of every magnetically sorted T cell population. Each sorted fraction had its genomic DNA isolated and then quantified by UV absorbance on a Nanodrop 2000c.

This sample was included in a study of shared clonotypes between healthy human individuals (dated by TCRdb to the early 2020s). The study in broad terms: A couple of women and a few men aged 18 to 49 years were included in the cohort. For each donor, CD4 naive and CD4 memory were each given three plates, CD8 naive was given two plates, and CD8 memory was given one plate. To estimate repertoire size and how much clonotype sharing occurs between individuals, the study deeply sequenced the blood TCR repertoires of roughly 5 healthy adults. Libraries were prepared and TCR repertoires were sequenced by different laboratories using diverse techniques, in order to increase sequencing depth and limit assay-specific biases. Each donor's leukapheresis produced roughly between roughly 0.9 and 8.9 billion PBMCs.

Using the deep immunoSEQ assay, TCR CDR3 regions were amplified from genomic DNA by multiplex PCR. Extracted genomic DNA from each cell subset was distributed evenly across all wells of several immunoSEQ 96-well plates, and each plate was treated as a replicate. For sorted subsets, each replicate PCR was loaded with about 200 ng genomic DNA, equivalent to some 27,000 T cell genomes. The purified libraries were quantified using a Qubit 3.0 fluorometer, sized with a Bioanalyzer 2100, and then quantified again using the KAPA Library Quantification kit. Every immunoSEQ 96-well plate was sequenced on a dedicated single-read 150-cycle Illumina NextSeq 550 flow cell. Turning to the authors' computational methods: Because only junctional sequences without quality scores were contained in the immunoSEQ output, filtering matching that applied to full-length reads could not be performed. To assign V/J genes and CDR3, sequences were annotated using PyIR, a Python wrapper for IgBLAST v1.9, with IMGT germline references. Reads were removed for weak V/J assignments (E-value above 1e-6), missing CDR3, stop codons, out-of-frame junctions, or ambiguous translated residues. V3J clonotypes were defined as sequences sharing an identical inferred V gene, J gene, and CDR3 amino acid sequence. The percentage overlap between two repertoires was calculated by dividing the number of shared unique clonotypes by the size of the smaller repertoire. RTK rarefaction, the Chao1 estimator, and Recon v2.1 estimates of unobserved clonotypes were used to assess repertoire richness. Generation probabilities for all TCRbeta clonotypes obtained by the gDNA method from several donors were computed using OLGA. TCRdb limited this immuneACCESS table to in-frame rearrangements with V and J called. A share of clones is missing; checked studies link under half to unresolved V genes, and the rest is unexplained. V, J and clone size were drawn from that table, and D and trimming were deduced from the DNA. The sample includes over 950,000 clones, with approximately 77% observed a single time. 0.89% of the sample belongs to the ten largest clones.

Study-wide conclusions, independent of this receptor: Pairwise subsampling indicated that sequencing depth was expected to affect the degree of clonotype sharing among donors. Even with the large sequencing depth, rarefaction of the sorted-subset datasets indicated that sequencing was incomplete. The small number of donors limited the genetic and exposure-history diversity represented. Clonotypes shared by all four sorted-subset donors showed higher generation probabilities than non-shared clonotypes. Only blood was sampled, and tissue TCR repertoires likely differ from those in blood. Larger estimated clonotype richness was generally found for naive subsets than for memory subsets. Sharing across several donors was observed for around 5% of naive CD4, less than 4% of naive CD8, about 2.3% of memory CD4, and around 0.4% of memory CD8 clonotypes.

Source material: memory CD4+ T cells from PBMCs. Explained via the paper, the cell subset or site label denotes: CD45RA-negative fraction. This receptor was obtained from a man younger than 35 in good health. Some clones in this sample may be carry-over from other donors' samples.

The nucleotide sequence reads as follows: TGCAGCGCCCGGACGGGAAGCACAGATACGCAGTATTTT. Its coded protein is CSARTGSTDTQYF. This chain joins TRBV29-1 to TRBJ2-3; TRBD2 is a weak D gene call, 5 bases matching. V lost 7 bases and J lost 0 bases; the stretch between them is 11 bases long. CDR1 is given as SQVTM and CDR2 as ANQGSEA, both from the germline V gene. Counted from cysteine to phenylalanine, this CDR3 has 13 amino acids. This entry keeps only the CDR3 DNA: 39 bases, framed from base 1.